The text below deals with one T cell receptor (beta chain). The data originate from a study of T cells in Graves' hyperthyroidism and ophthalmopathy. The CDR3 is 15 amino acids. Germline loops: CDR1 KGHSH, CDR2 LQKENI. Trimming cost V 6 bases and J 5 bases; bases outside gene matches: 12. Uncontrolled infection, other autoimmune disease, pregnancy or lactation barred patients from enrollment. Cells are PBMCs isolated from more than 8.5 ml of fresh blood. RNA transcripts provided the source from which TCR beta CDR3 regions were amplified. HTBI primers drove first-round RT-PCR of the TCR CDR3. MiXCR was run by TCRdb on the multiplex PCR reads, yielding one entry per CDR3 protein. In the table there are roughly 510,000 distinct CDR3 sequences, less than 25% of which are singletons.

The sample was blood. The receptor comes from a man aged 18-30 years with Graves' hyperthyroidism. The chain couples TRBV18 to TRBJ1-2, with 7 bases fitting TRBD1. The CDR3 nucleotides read TGTGCCAGCTCCCCCCCGGGCAGGGGGGGATATGGCTACACCTTC. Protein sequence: CASSPPGRGGYGYTF.